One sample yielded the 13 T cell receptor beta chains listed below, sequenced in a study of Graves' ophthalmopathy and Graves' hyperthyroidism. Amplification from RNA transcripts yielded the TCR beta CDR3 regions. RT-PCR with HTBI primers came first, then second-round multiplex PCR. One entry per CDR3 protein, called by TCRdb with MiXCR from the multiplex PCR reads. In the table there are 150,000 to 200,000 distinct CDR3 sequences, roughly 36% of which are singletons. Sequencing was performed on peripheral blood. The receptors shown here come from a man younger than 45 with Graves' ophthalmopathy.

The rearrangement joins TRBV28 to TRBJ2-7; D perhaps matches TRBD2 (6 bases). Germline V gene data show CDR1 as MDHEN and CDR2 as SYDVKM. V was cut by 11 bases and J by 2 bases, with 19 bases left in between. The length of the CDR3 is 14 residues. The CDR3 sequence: CASQDSGSAYEQYF. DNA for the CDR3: TGTGCCTCACAAGATAGCGGCAGTGCCTACGAGCAGTACTTC.

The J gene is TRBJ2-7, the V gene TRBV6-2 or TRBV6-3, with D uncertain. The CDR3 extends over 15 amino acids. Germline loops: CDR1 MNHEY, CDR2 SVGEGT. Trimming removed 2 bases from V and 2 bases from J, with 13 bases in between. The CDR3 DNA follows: TGTGCCAGCAGTTACCAGGTAGCTCCCACCTACGAGCAGTACTTC. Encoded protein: CASSYQVAPTYEQYF.

The CDR3 sequence: CASSGRGGLEAFF. The CDR3 DNA reads TGTGCCAGCAGTGGTCGCGGGGGGCTTGAAGCTTTCTTT. This rearrangement joins TRBV6-1 to TRBJ1-1; D may be TRBD1 (6 bases). Per germline, CDR1 MNHNS and CDR2 SASEGT. The CDR3 consists of 13 residues. With 4 bases removed from V and 7 bases from J, the gap between germline ends came to 13 bases.

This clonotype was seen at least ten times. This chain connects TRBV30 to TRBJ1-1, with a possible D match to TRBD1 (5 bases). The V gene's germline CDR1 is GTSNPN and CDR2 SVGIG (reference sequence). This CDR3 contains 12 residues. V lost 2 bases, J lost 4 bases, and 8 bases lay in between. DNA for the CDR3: TGTGCCTGGAGTAGCGGGGGCACTGAAGCTTTCTTT. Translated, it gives CAWSSGGTEAFF.

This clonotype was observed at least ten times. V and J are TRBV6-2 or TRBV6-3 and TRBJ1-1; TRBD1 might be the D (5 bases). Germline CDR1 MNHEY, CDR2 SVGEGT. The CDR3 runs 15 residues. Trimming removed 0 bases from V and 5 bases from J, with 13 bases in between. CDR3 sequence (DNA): TGTGCCAGCAGTTACTCTATTGCAGGGAGGACTGAAGCTTTCTTT. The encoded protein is CASSYSIAGRTEAFF.

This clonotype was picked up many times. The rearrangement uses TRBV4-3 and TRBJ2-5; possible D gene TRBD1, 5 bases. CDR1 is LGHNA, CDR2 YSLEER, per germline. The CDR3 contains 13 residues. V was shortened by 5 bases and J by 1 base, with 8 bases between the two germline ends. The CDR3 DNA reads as TGCGCCAGCAGCTTGGACATCCAAGAGACCCAGTACTTC. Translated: CASSLDIQETQYF.

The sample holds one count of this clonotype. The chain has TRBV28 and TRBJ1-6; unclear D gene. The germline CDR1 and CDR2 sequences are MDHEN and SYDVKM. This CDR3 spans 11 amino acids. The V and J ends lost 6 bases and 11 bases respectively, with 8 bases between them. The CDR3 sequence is CASRNLTPLHF. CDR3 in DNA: TGTGCCAGCAGGAATCTGACACCCCTCCACTTT.

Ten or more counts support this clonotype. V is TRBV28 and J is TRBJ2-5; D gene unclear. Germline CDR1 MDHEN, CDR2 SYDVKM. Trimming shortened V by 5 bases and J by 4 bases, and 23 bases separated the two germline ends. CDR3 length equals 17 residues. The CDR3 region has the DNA TGTGCCAGCAGTCCGATACGCACACAAGGGATGAGAGAGACCCAGTACTTC. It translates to CASSPIRTQGMRETQYF.

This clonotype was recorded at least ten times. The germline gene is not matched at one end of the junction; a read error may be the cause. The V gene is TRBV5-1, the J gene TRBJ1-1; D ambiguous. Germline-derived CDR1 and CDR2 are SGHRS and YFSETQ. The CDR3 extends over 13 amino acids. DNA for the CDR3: TGCGTCAGCACCCAACACCCGAACACTGAAGCTTTCTTT. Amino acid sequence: CVSTQHPNTEAFF.

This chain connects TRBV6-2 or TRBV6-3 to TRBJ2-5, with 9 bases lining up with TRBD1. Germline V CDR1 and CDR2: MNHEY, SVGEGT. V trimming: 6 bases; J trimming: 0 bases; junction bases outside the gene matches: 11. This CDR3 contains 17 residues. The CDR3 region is CASSIPRTGANQETQYF. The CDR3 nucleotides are TGTGCCAGCAGCATACCTAGGACAGGGGCCAACCAAGAGACCCAGTACTTC.

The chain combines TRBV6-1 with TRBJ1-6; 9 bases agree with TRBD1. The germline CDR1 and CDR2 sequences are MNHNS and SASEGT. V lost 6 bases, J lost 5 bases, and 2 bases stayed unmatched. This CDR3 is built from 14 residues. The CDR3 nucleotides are TGTGCCAGCAGGGGACAGGGAAATAATTCACCCCTCCACTTT. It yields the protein CASRGQGNNSPLHF.

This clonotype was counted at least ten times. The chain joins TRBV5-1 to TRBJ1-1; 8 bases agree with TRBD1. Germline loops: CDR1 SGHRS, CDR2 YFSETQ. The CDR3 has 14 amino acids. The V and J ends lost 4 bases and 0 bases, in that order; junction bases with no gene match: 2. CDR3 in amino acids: CASSRQGMNTEAFF. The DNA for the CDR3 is TGCGCCAGCAGCCGACAGGGGATGAACACTGAAGCTTTCTTT.

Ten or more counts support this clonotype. As DNA, the CDR3 is TGCGCCAGCAGCCAAGCCAGTAGAAAGGGAGGACGTGGGGAGCTGTTTTTT. This encodes CASSQASRKGGRGELFF. The chain combines TRBV4-1 with TRBJ2-2; a weak D match, TRBD2 (6 bases). Germline V lookup: CDR1 MGHRA, CDR2 YSYEKL. The CDR3 contains 17 residues. The V end was cut by 1 base, the J end by 8 bases, with 20 bases between.